Included here is one T cell receptor beta chain sequence, with context. Antigen: not known. The V end was cut by 5 bases, the J end by 7 bases, with 9 bases between. Germline CDR1 and CDR2: SGHDT and YYEEEE. The CDR3 totals 11 residues. Reverse transcription used roughly 0.5 to 1 ug RNA and random hexamers. TCR beta CDR3 was amplified by immunoSEQ multiplex PCR. This amplification extended across 54 Vbeta and 13 Jbeta segments. Via MiXCR, TCRdb re-called the immunoSEQ multiplex PCR reads, giving one row per CDR3 protein. The sample shows roughly 150,000 distinct CDR3 sequences, approximately 94% of them seen only once. This sample is drawn from a study of CD8 T cells in Susac syndrome. The multiple sclerosis controls were treatment-naive patients with relapsing-remitting disease that was stable or active. TEMRA cells were FACS-enriched, while CD8+ and CD4+ T cells were negatively isolated. Study-wide results and caveats: The authors acknowledged that the study's TCR sequencing and HLA analysis involved relatively few individuals.

The chain uses TRBV5-6 and TRBJ1-1; D uncertain. Material: CD8+ T cells from PBMCs. This clonotype was obtained from a human donor with multiple sclerosis. The CDR3, as DNA: TGTGCCAGCAGTCGAACTAATGAAGCTTTCTTT. This codes for CASSRTNEAFF.